The 3 T cell receptor beta chains presented below share a single source sample, sequenced in a study of neurological immune-mediated disorders. TCRdb reprocessed the 5' RACE reads with MiXCR, giving one entry per CDR3 protein. The profile shows 70,000 to 95,000 distinct CDR3 sequences, under 20% of them singletons. What was sequenced was PBMCs. These receptors all come from a middle-aged woman in good health.

There are many counts of this clonotype. V and J are TRBV7-2 and TRBJ2-5, with D uncertain. The CDR3 has 12 residues. The germline V gene has CDR1 SGHTA and CDR2 FQGNSA. Trimming stripped 4 bases from V and 5 bases from J, with 8 bases between. The CDR3 reads CASSSLGETQYF. In nucleotides, the CDR3 is TGTGCCAGCAGCTCCCTGGGGGAGACCCAGTACTTC.

This clonotype has a count of ten or more. V gene TRBV20-1 combines with J gene TRBJ2-3, with TRBD2 as a possible D gene (6 bases). CDR3 length equals 13 residues. In germline, CDR1 is DFQATT, CDR2 SNEGSKA (reference sequence). V was clipped by 6 bases and J by 1 base, with 11 bases between them. The CDR3 is CSARWGGTDTQYF. CDR3 DNA sequence: TGCAGTGCCCGTTGGGGGGGCACAGATACGCAGTATTTT.

This clonotype was counted at least ten times. The chain is built from TRBV4-1 and TRBJ1-5; D perhaps matches TRBD1 (6 bases). Germline V gene sequence: CDR1 MGHRA, CDR2 YSYEKL. V lost 4 bases and J 2 bases, leaving 18 bases between the germline ends. The CDR3 is 17 amino acids. The CDR3 region is CASSPLKGGGGNQPQHF. In DNA, the CDR3 is TGCGCCAGCAGCCCCCTAAAAGGGGGGGGCGGCAATCAGCCCCAGCATTTT.